Listed below are T cell receptor beta chains from one sample, sequenced in a study of identical twins. Using its own MiXCR run on the 5' RACE reads, TCRdb lists one record per CDR3 protein. Of around 960,000 distinct CDR3 sequences in the sample, approximately 13% were seen once. The data also belong to a second study, concerning yellow fever vaccine responses in identical twins.

Sequenced material: PBMCs. These receptor sequences come from a woman between 18 and 29 years old in good health. Both conserved end residues are part of each CDR3. D genes are given only for firm matches. Part of the rows lack a size; the others show once, few, many or a class for expanded clones.

abundance: few
len: 14
j_gene: TRBJ2-5
v_gene: TRBV21-1
d_gene: -
CDR3aa: CASSKAQVRKTQYF
CDR3nt: TGTGCCAGCAGCAAAGCCCAGGTTAGGAAGACCCAGTACTTC

abundance: many
len: 12
j_gene: TRBJ2-7
v_gene: TRBV16
d_gene: -
CDR3aa: CASSQSPYEQYF
CDR3nt: TGTGCCAGCAGCCAATCCCCCTACGAGCAGTACTTC

abundance: -
len: 16
j_gene: TRBJ2-3
v_gene: TRBV12-3/TRBV12-4
d_gene: -
CDR3aa: CASSLKRALQADTQYF
CDR3nt: TGTGCCAGCAGTTTAAAGAGGGCCCTTCAGGCAGATACGCAGTATTTT

abundance: -
len: 16
j_gene: TRBJ2-3
v_gene: TRBV21-1
d_gene: -
CDR3aa: CASSKAPPQDTDTQYF
CDR3nt: TGTGCCAGCAGCAAGGCCCCTCCACAAGACACAGATACGCAGTATTTT

abundance: many
len: 13
j_gene: TRBJ2-1
v_gene: TRBV29-1
d_gene: TRBD2
CDR3aa: CSVSTSGINEQFF
CDR3nt: TGCAGCGTCTCGACTAGCGGTATCAATGAGCAGTTCTTC

abundance: -
len: 16
j_gene: TRBJ2-5
v_gene: TRBV6-5
d_gene: -
CDR3aa: CASSYSADRSWGTQYF
CDR3nt: TGTGCCAGCAGTTACTCAGCGGACCGGTCGTGGGGGACCCAGTACTTC

abundance: -
len: 17
j_gene: TRBJ2-1
v_gene: TRBV7-9
d_gene: -
CDR3aa: CTLSLLGGLLRGNEQFF
CDR3nt: TGTACCCTCAGTCTTCTAGGGGGGCTCCTTAGGGGCAATGAGCAGTTCTTC

abundance: few
len: 17
j_gene: TRBJ2-1
v_gene: TRBV9
d_gene: -
CDR3aa: CASSSPRFSDPYNEQFF
CDR3nt: TGTGCCAGCAGCTCCCCCCGATTTAGTGATCCCTACAATGAGCAGTTCTTC

abundance: few
len: 13
j_gene: TRBJ2-5
v_gene: TRBV6-1
d_gene: -
CDR3aa: CASSNRRVETQYF
CDR3nt: TGTGCCAGCAGCAACAGAAGAGTAGAGACCCAGTACTTC

abundance: many
len: 12
j_gene: TRBJ1-5
v_gene: TRBV12-3/TRBV12-4
d_gene: -
CDR3aa: CASSQGFQPQHF
CDR3nt: TGTGCCAGCAGCCAGGGTTTTCAGCCCCAGCATTTT

abundance: many
len: 17
j_gene: TRBJ2-5
v_gene: TRBV2
d_gene: -
CDR3aa: CASSEDGIATSGETQYF
CDR3nt: TGTGCCAGCAGTGAAGACGGGATAGCTACGTCAGGGGAGACCCAGTACTTC

abundance: -
len: 13
j_gene: TRBJ2-7
v_gene: TRBV12-3/TRBV12-4
d_gene: -
CDR3aa: CASSWSGAPEQYF
CDR3nt: TGTGCCAGCAGTTGGTCAGGGGCCCCCGAGCAGTACTTC

abundance: few
len: 14
j_gene: TRBJ2-7
v_gene: TRBV9
d_gene: -
CDR3aa: CASSVEPGSNEQYF
CDR3nt: TGTGCCAGCAGCGTAGAACCAGGGTCCAACGAGCAGTACTTC

abundance: few
len: 15
j_gene: TRBJ2-5
v_gene: TRBV6-1
d_gene: TRBD2
CDR3aa: CASSRGGSRQETQYF
CDR3nt: TGTGCCAGCAGCCGCGGGGGGTCTCGCCAAGAGACCCAGTACTTC

abundance: few
len: 12
j_gene: TRBJ2-1
v_gene: TRBV29-1
d_gene: -
CDR3aa: CSVEGSGNEQFF
CDR3nt: TGCAGCGTTGAAGGCAGTGGCAATGAGCAGTTCTTC

abundance: many
len: 15
j_gene: TRBJ2-3
v_gene: TRBV20-1
d_gene: TRBD2
CDR3aa: CSATSPRGVGDTQYF
CDR3nt: TGCAGTGCCACGTCCCCCCGGGGGGTCGGAGATACGCAGTATTTT

abundance: -
len: 15
j_gene: TRBJ1-6
v_gene: TRBV12-3/TRBV12-4
d_gene: -
CDR3aa: CASSSYTGPNSPLHF
CDR3nt: TGTGCCAGCAGTTCCTACACAGGGCCGAATTCACCCCTCCACTTT

abundance: few
len: 13
j_gene: TRBJ2-1
v_gene: TRBV2
d_gene: TRBD2
CDR3aa: CASSGTSANEQFF
CDR3nt: TGTGCCAGCAGTGGGACTAGCGCCAATGAGCAGTTCTTC

abundance: few
len: 16
j_gene: TRBJ1-1
v_gene: TRBV12-3/TRBV12-4
d_gene: -
CDR3aa: CASSTTPGQANTEAFF
CDR3nt: TGTGCCAGCAGTACAACTCCGGGACAAGCGAACACTGAAGCTTTCTTT

abundance: many
len: 13
j_gene: TRBJ2-1
v_gene: TRBV6-4
d_gene: -
CDR3aa: CASSVEGYNEQFF
CDR3nt: TGTGCCAGCAGTGTTGAGGGGTACAATGAGCAGTTCTTC

abundance: -
len: 15
j_gene: TRBJ2-6
v_gene: TRBV12-3/TRBV12-4
d_gene: -
CDR3aa: CASSIRYSGANVLTF
CDR3nt: TGTGCCAGCAGTATTCGCTACTCTGGGGCCAACGTCCTGACTTTC

abundance: many
len: 13
j_gene: TRBJ2-3
v_gene: TRBV20-1
d_gene: -
CDR3aa: CSAPPRRPDTQYF
CDR3nt: TGCAGTGCCCCGCCTCGGCGCCCAGATACGCAGTATTTT

abundance: -
len: 14
j_gene: TRBJ2-1
v_gene: TRBV12-3/TRBV12-4
d_gene: -
CDR3aa: CASRRDQNKNEQSF
CDR3nt: TGTGCCAGCAGACGGGACCAGAATAAGAATGAGCAGTCCTTC

abundance: -
len: 18
j_gene: TRBJ2-2
v_gene: TRBV6-5
d_gene: TRBD2
CDR3aa: CASSSLRVAGENTGELFF
CDR3nt: TGTGCCAGCAGTTCGCTGCGGGTAGCGGGAGAAAACACCGGGGAGCTGTTTTTT

abundance: many
len: 13
j_gene: TRBJ1-3
v_gene: TRBV10-2
d_gene: -
CDR3aa: CASRMDSGDTIYF
CDR3nt: TGCGCCAGCAGGATGGACAGCGGTGACACCATATATTTT

abundance: few
len: 14
j_gene: TRBJ1-1
v_gene: TRBV21-1
d_gene: -
CDR3aa: CASSPRTGETEAFF
CDR3nt: TGTGCCAGCAGCCCTCGGACAGGCGAAACTGAAGCTTTCTTT

abundance: few
len: 14
j_gene: TRBJ2-1
v_gene: TRBV12-3/TRBV12-4
d_gene: -
CDR3aa: CASSLTEEMNEQFF
CDR3nt: TGTGCCAGCAGTTTAACCGAAGAAATGAATGAGCAGTTCTTC

abundance: -
len: 15
j_gene: TRBJ1-4
v_gene: TRBV28
d_gene: -
CDR3aa: CASSLAGGANEKLFF
CDR3nt: TGTGCCAGCAGTTTGGCGGGGGGAGCTAATGAAAAACTGTTTTTT

abundance: -
len: 17
j_gene: TRBJ1-1
v_gene: TRBV19
d_gene: TRBD1
CDR3aa: CASRSGTGVGTNTEAFF
CDR3nt: TGTGCCAGTAGGTCCGGGACAGGGGTTGGTACGAACACTGAAGCTTTCTTT

abundance: -
len: 14
j_gene: TRBJ1-1
v_gene: TRBV25-1
d_gene: TRBD1
CDR3aa: CASSERTGFTEAFF
CDR3nt: TGTGCCAGCAGTGAACGGACAGGTTTTACTGAAGCTTTCTTT

abundance: -
len: 11
j_gene: TRBJ2-5
v_gene: TRBV29-1
d_gene: -
CDR3aa: CSEGGIETQYF
CDR3nt: TGCAGCGAGGGGGGGATAGAGACCCAGTACTTC

abundance: few
len: 14
j_gene: TRBJ2-5
v_gene: TRBV5-1
d_gene: -
CDR3aa: CASSLYTGGETQYF
CDR3nt: TGCGCCAGCAGCCTGTATACAGGTGGTGAGACCCAGTACTTC

abundance: few
len: 13
j_gene: TRBJ2-5
v_gene: TRBV5-1
d_gene: -
CDR3aa: CASSPMAVETQYF
CDR3nt: TGCGCCAGCAGCCCAATGGCGGTAGAGACCCAGTACTTC

abundance: many
len: 14
j_gene: TRBJ1-1
v_gene: TRBV3-1
d_gene: -
CDR3aa: CASSQEQGSTEAFF
CDR3nt: TGTGCCAGCAGCCAAGAGCAGGGCAGCACTGAAGCTTTCTTT

abundance: few
len: 14
j_gene: TRBJ1-1
v_gene: TRBV10-1
d_gene: -
CDR3aa: CASSARWDYTEAFF
CDR3nt: TGCGCCAGCAGCGCCCGGTGGGACTACACTGAAGCTTTCTTT

abundance: -
len: 15
j_gene: TRBJ2-3
v_gene: TRBV6-1
d_gene: TRBD2
CDR3aa: CASSEARGGGDTQYF
CDR3nt: TGTGCCAGCAGTGAAGCTCGCGGGGGGGGAGATACGCAGTATTTT

abundance: few
len: 14
j_gene: TRBJ1-5
v_gene: TRBV10-3
d_gene: -
CDR3aa: CAISEAAGVQPQHF
CDR3nt: TGTGCCATCAGTGAGGCGGCAGGGGTTCAGCCCCAGCATTTT

abundance: many
len: 19
j_gene: TRBJ2-5
v_gene: TRBV11-2
d_gene: TRBD2
CDR3aa: CASSLVPQSSGGVEETQYF
CDR3nt: TGTGCCAGCAGCTTAGTCCCCCAGTCTAGCGGGGGGGTGGAAGAGACCCAGTACTTC

abundance: -
len: 16
j_gene: TRBJ2-1
v_gene: TRBV5-8
d_gene: TRBD1
CDR3aa: CASSFVVMTGSNEQFF
CDR3nt: TGTGCCAGCAGCTTCGTCGTAATGACAGGGTCGAATGAGCAGTTCTTC

abundance: -
len: 16
j_gene: TRBJ1-1
v_gene: TRBV4-1
d_gene: -
CDR3aa: CASSQTPRALNTEAFF
CDR3nt: TGCGCCAGCAGCCAAACCCCTAGGGCTTTGAACACTGAAGCTTTCTTT

abundance: -
len: 15
j_gene: TRBJ1-5
v_gene: TRBV7-6
d_gene: TRBD1
CDR3aa: CASSLLQGDGQPQHF
CDR3nt: TGTGCCAGCAGCTTATTACAGGGGGACGGGCAGCCCCAGCATTTT

abundance: few
len: 14
j_gene: TRBJ1-2
v_gene: TRBV11-2
d_gene: -
CDR3aa: CASSSQLDSYGYTF
CDR3nt: TGTGCCAGCAGCTCCCAGTTGGACTCCTATGGCTACACCTTC

abundance: few
len: 15
j_gene: TRBJ2-7
v_gene: TRBV7-9
d_gene: -
CDR3aa: CASSSGDTERYEQYF
CDR3nt: TGTGCCAGCAGCTCCGGGGACACAGAACGATACGAGCAGTACTTC

abundance: many
len: 15
j_gene: TRBJ1-6
v_gene: TRBV6-1
d_gene: -
CDR3aa: CASGLREAPNSPLHF
CDR3nt: TGTGCCAGCGGCCTAAGGGAAGCGCCGAATTCACCCCTCCACTTT

abundance: few
len: 17
j_gene: TRBJ2-1
v_gene: TRBV7-9
d_gene: TRBD2
CDR3aa: CASSPSTGSGIYNEQFF
CDR3nt: TGTGCCAGCAGCCCTTCGACTGGTAGCGGGATCTACAATGAGCAGTTCTTC

abundance: -
len: 13
j_gene: TRBJ1-4
v_gene: TRBV27
d_gene: -
CDR3aa: CASRGHVNEKLFF
CDR3nt: TGTGCCAGCAGGGGACACGTAAATGAAAAACTGTTTTTT